This note documents a single T cell receptor beta chain sequence. The protocol was immunoSEQ multiplex PCR, while the TCRdb copy is restricted to in-frame clones and leaves out a portion. This sample has some 96,000 clones, with 85% to 90% found just once. These data are taken from a study of T cell responses to AZD1222 COVID-19 vaccine. The starting material was peripheral blood, obtained on day 0 of AZD1222 vaccination. This clonotype was obtained from an adult in good health.

In DNA form, the CDR3 reads TGTGCCAGCTCAGAGAGGTGGTCATGGGAAGAAGCTTTCTTT. The encoded protein is CASSERWSWEEAFF. The J gene is TRBJ1-1, the V gene TRBV18; D not resolved. Germline CDR1 and CDR2: KGHSH and LQKENI. Trimming left V 5 bases short and J 8 bases short, with 18 bases between. The length of the CDR3 is 14 residues.